One T cell receptor beta chain is described in this entry. This record comes from a study of blood T cells in healthy people across ages. PCR was performed a second time for roughly 7 to 11 cycles using a sample-barcoded 5' primer and a J-beta primer mix. TCRdb re-called the 5' RACE reads through MiXCR, storing one row per CDR3 protein. The sample includes hundreds of thousands of distinct CDR3 sequences, under 30% seen only once; the top ten take approximately 15%. The CDR3 consists of 14 residues. V was shortened by 3 bases and J by 0 bases, with 11 bases between the two germline ends. Germline values: CDR1 DFQATT, CDR2 SNEGSKA (reference sequence).

The sequenced material came from blood. This rearrangement joins TRBV20-1 to TRBJ1-1; D remains ambiguous. The sequence was collected from an elderly woman in good health. CDR3 coding DNA: TGCAGTGCTAGCAGAGTGACATTGAACACTGAAGCTTTCTTT. It specifies CSASRVTLNTEAFF.